These 8 T cell receptor beta chains share one sample of origin, sequenced in a study of OX40 agonist ivuxolimab in advanced cancers. The data were produced by immunoSEQ multiplex PCR, yet TCRdb's version contains in-frame clones alone and is incomplete. The sample has fewer than 50,000 clones; approximately 80% are singletons. The sample in question was CD4+ or CD8+ T cells sorted from blood, obtained in a trial of the OX40 agonist ivuxolimab. The receptors originated from an adult with an advanced solid tumor such as melanoma, head and neck, liver or kidney cancer.

CDR3 sequence reads: CASSEPSSGLAGGDTQYF. The CDR3 region has the DNA TGTGCCAGCAGTGAACCTTCCTCCGGACTAGCGGGGGGAGATACGCAGTATTTT. The rearrangement joins TRBV25-1 to TRBJ2-3, with 14 nucleotides matching TRBD2. V lost 2 bases and J lost 5; bases outside the gene matches: 9. Germline CDR1 is MGHDK and CDR2 is SYGVNS. This CDR3 is built from 18 residues. The full variable domain, rest sourced from reference TRBV25-1 and TRBJ2-3, is EADIYQTPRYLVIGTGKKITLECSQTMGHDKMYWYQQDPGMELHLIHYSYGVNSTEKGDLSSESTVSRIRTEHFPLTLESARPSHTSQYLCASSEPSSGLAGGDTQYFGPGTRLTVL.

The J gene is TRBJ2-3, the V gene TRBV7-2, with 13 nucleotides matching TRBD2. The CDR3 covers 15 residues. Trimming cost V 5 bases and J 6 bases; bases outside gene matches: 5. Looked up from germline, CDR1 is SGHTA and CDR2 is FQGNSA. The DNA of the CDR3 is TGTGCCAGCAGCCCAGGACTAGCGGGGGCGGATACGCAGTATTTT. Its translation is CASSPGLAGADTQYF.

V gene TRBV30 combines with J gene TRBJ2-7, with 7 bases matching TRBD2. Germline assignment: CDR1 GTSNPN and CDR2 SVGIG (reference sequence). With V trimmed by 5 bases and J by 5 bases, 12 bases remained unmatched. CDR3 length: 14 residues. CDR3 sequence (DNA): TGTGCCTGGGATTACGGGACTACTCCCCACGAGCAGTACTTC. Protein: CAWDYGTTPHEQYF.

The chain joins TRBV2 to TRBJ2-5, with TRBD1 matching 9 bases. CDR1 SNHLY and CDR2 FYNNEI come from the germline V gene. J gave up 2 bases and V 5 bases, and 3 bases lay outside the gene matches. The length of the CDR3 is 14 residues. The CDR3 spells CASSFDRGQETQYF. The CDR3 nucleotides read TGTGCCAGCAGTTTCGACAGGGGGCAAGAGACCCAGTACTTC.

V gene TRBV19 combines with J gene TRBJ1-1, with TRBD1 as a possible D gene (5 bases). Germline V gene data show CDR1 as LNHDA and CDR2 as SQIVND (reference sequence). This CDR3 is built from 13 residues. V lost 9 bases and J 1 base, leaving 12 bases between the germline ends. The CDR3 sequence is CASRLDRNTEAFF. CDR3 nucleotides: TGTGCCAGCCGCCTAGACAGGAACACTGAAGCTTTCTTT.

The genes are TRBV30 and TRBJ1-6, with 9 positions matching TRBD1. The V and J ends lost 1 base and 8 bases, in that order; junction bases with no gene match: 3. This CDR3 is 14 amino acids long. Germline assignment: CDR1 GTSNPN and CDR2 SVGIG (reference sequence). The CDR3 nucleotides are TGTGCCTGGAGTGGGGGACAGGGATATTCACCCCTCCACTTT. Translated: CAWSGGQGYSPLHF.

The chain links TRBV2 to TRBJ2-7; no definite D call. CDR3 length: 13 residues. Trimming removed 8 bases at V and 0 bases at J, with 11 bases between. CDR1 is SNHLY and CDR2 is FYNNEI in the germline V gene. The CDR3 sequence: CASRMDHSYEQYF. In DNA form, the CDR3 reads TGTGCCAGCCGGATGGACCACTCCTACGAGCAGTACTTC.

This clone appeared a few times. V usage is TRBV5-8 and J usage is TRBJ2-7; D remains unclear. This CDR3 spans 12 amino acids. Looked up from germline, CDR1 is SGHTS and CDR2 is YDEGEE. Trimming left V 4 bases short and J 0 bases short, with 5 bases between. The DNA of the CDR3 is TGTGCCAGCAGCAGCATCTCCTACGAGCAGTACTTC. Protein: CASSSISYEQYF.